This T cell receptor beta chain was identified during a study of cytomegalovirus exposure and HLA in healthy donors listed by TCRdb under 2017. Study-level background: According to a later analysis, the 120 or so validation repertoires were produced on the same platform as the roughly 700 repertoires of the first cohort. Besides the first cohort of 550 to 750 subjects, a separate validation cohort made up of 90 to 150 different subjects was used. To predict cytomegalovirus infection status, the study combined high-throughput TCR immunosequencing, statistical association of individual TCRs with disease status, and machine learning. The study aimed to test whether cataloging public T cell receptors could reveal signatures of past pathogen exposure.

From a lookup of the germline V gene (reference sequence), CDR1 and CDR2 are LNHNV and YYDKDF. V gives up 0 bases and J gives up 6 bases, and the segment between their germline ends measures 13 bases. The cysteine opens and the phenylalanine closes a CDR3 of 15 amino acids. Solely the CDR3 DNA is kept, with 45 bases framed from the first base. Findings and caveats that apply to the study as a whole: A later analysis lacked HLA typing for the validation cohort, so it scored co-occurrence in that cohort across all 110 or so repertoires. The authors suggested that the approach could potentially be extended to other disease states and immunological phenotypes. Most TCR sequences were seen in very few donors, while some public TCRs were found in many individuals. The classifier was reported to diagnose cytomegalovirus status with high specificity and sensitivity in both the original and validation cohorts. The study gave a list of about 160 TCR beta chains associated with cytomegalovirus. In vitro tests confirmed that a few of the cytomegalovirus-associated TCR beta chains recognize cytomegalovirus antigens. In a later analysis, TCRs clustered in the first cohort were found to also tend to co-occur in the roughly 110 validation repertoires, with 85% to 95% of cluster scores above 0.

The donors were included in the validation cohort of approximately 130 subjects, a group kept apart from the approximately 670-subject first cohort. In regard to this clone: The antigen it binds to is not known. No qualities accompany the bases; no much larger clone lies one base away.

The library was obtained by the immunoSEQ multiplex PCR assay. As for how the authors treated the data: To diagnose cytomegalovirus status from the catalog of TCR beta chain sequences, a statistical classification framework was built. TCRdb re-hosts the immuneACCESS table, in-frame sequences only. Its copies lack some clones; in the studies checked, an unresolved V gene accounts for under half of them, and the cause for the rest is not known. V and J calls and clone size are those listed in that table; D and trimming were worked out from the DNA. Across this sample there are 150,000 to 200,000 clones, with around 86% seen only once. Of the sample, roughly 2.5% is held by the ten largest clones.

The sequencing sample was made of PBMCs. The receptor's source is a man between 18 and 29 years old in good health and CMV-seropositive. Here the chain combines TRBV15 and TRBJ2-3; the D gene is perhaps TRBD1, on 5 matching bases. The DNA sequence follows: TGTGCCACCAGCAGAGATCACCCACAGGTGGATACGCAGTATTTT. It is translated as CATSRDHPQVDTQYF.